This TCR beta chain emerged from a study of T cell repertoires in cytomegalovirus infection. Study outcomes and limitations: Cumulative frequency (of public TCR beta family members) identified carriers of CMV plus the relevant HLA.

This CDR3 is 14 amino acids long. The V and J ends lost 3 bases and 6 bases, in that order; junction bases with no gene match: 5. Germline CDR1 is SGHVS and CDR2 is FNYEAQ. From the reads, TCRdb called clonotypes with MiXCR, one entry per CDR3 protein. The table shows 100,000 to 150,000 distinct CDR3 sequences, with approximately 30% occurring only once. This clonotype was detected a few times. Its antigen is not known. The rearrangement links TRBV7-6 to TRBJ1-3; 7 nucleotides agree with TRBD1. The TCR comes from a human donor in good health (CMV status not recorded). Some clones in this sample may be carry-over from other donors' samples. Sequences were derived from CD8+ T cells from cultured PBMCs, sampled from culture after CMV antigen stimulation. In DNA form, the CDR3 reads TGTGCCAGCAGCTTTGGGACAGCCGAAAACACCATATATTTT. It encodes CASSFGTAENTIYF.